This T cell receptor beta chain was found in a study of T cells in Graves' hyperthyroidism and ophthalmopathy. The CDR3 covers 13 residues. Germline-derived CDR1 and CDR2 are KGHSH and LQKENI. V dropped 3 bases and J dropped 1 base, with 6 bases sitting between them. Clinical symptoms, serum thyroxine, TRAb, thyroid ultrasound and orbital computed tomography established diagnosis. This clonotype was counted many times. From RNA transcripts, TCR beta CDR3 regions were amplified. Primed by the HTBI set, a first-round RT-PCR was run on the TCR CDR3. One entry per CDR3 protein, called by TCRdb with MiXCR from the multiplex PCR reads. In the table there are more than 500,000 distinct CDR3 sequences, more than 15% of which are singletons.

This TCR was sampled from a woman aged 25 to 39 with Graves' ophthalmopathy. The V call is TRBV18, the J call TRBJ2-5; D unresolved. The sequencing input was blood. The CDR3 region is CASSPNSQETQYF. The CDR3 DNA reads TGTGCCAGCTCACCTAACAGCCAAGAGACCCAGTACTTC.